This is a list of T cell receptor beta chains from one sample in a study of cytomegalovirus exposure and HLA in healthy donors. This table comes from immunoSEQ multiplex PCR, and its TCRdb copy is limited to in-frame clones, with some not included. The repertoire holds about 120,000 clones, 74% seen once, with approximately 2.2% in the top ten. The sample taken for sequencing was PBMCs. These receptors all stem from a human donor in good health. CDR3s include the opening cysteine and the closing phenylalanine or tryptophan. A D gene is named only where the DNA matches it firmly.

TRBD1 TRBV11-2 CASSLESWGTGLYEQYF
TRBD2 TRBV15 CATSFGGAGETGELFF
TRBD1 TRBV2 CASRPNRGGKTEAFF
TRBD1 TRBV7-9 CASSANQVGFAGGAFF
- TRBV7-2 CASMVGATNSPLHF
- TRBV25-1 CASKRGNQPQHF
TRBD2 TRBV7-2 CASSLGDYKETQYF
TRBD2 TRBV27 CASSGSLYEQYF
TRBD2 TRBV19 CASSPRLAGGPHEQYF
- TRBV4-2 CASSQTLTDTQYF
- TRBV27 CASSFFVRGEAFF
- TRBV5-1 CASSPSFTAGAYEQYF
- TRBV5-5 CASSLVASEGLSYEQYF
TRBD2 TRBV10-3 CAIGREGARVETQYF
TRBD1 TRBV18 CASSRRDRGQMNTEAFF
TRBD2 TRBV27 CASSAGTSGYDSYNEQFF
- TRBV5-1 CASSLASSAYEQYF